Listed below are T cell receptor beta chains from one sample, sequenced in a study of shared clonotypes between healthy human individuals. The table came from immunoSEQ multiplex PCR; TCRdb's copy has only in-frame clones and leaves some out. Here the sample spans 1.5 million to 2.5 million clones, 85% to 95% being singletons. The specimen was naive CD8+ T cells sorted from blood. All receptors derive from a man younger than 35 in good health. Both conserved end residues are part of each CDR3. The order of the fields is clone size, D gene, V gene, J gene, CDR3 DNA, CDR3 protein. The D gene is left open where the match is weak. Some rows mark clone size as missing; the rest say once, few, many or name a class of expanded clone.

NA	NA	TRBV5-6	TRBJ2-7	TGTGCCAGCAGCTTGGGGGGAGTTGTCACCGAGCAGTACTTC	CASSLGGVVTEQYF
NA	NA	TRBV15	TRBJ2-2	TGTGCCACCACGAGAATACCGGGACACCTTAACACCGGGGAGCTGTTTTTT	CATTRIPGHLNTGELFF
once	TRBD1	TRBV27	TRBJ1-1	TGTGCCAGCAGTTTAGGACAGGGCAGCACTGAAGCTTTCTTT	CASSLGQGSTEAFF
NA	NA	TRBV5-6	TRBJ2-3	TGTGCCAGCAGCTTCGAGGGCACAGATACGCAGTATTTT	CASSFEGTDTQYF
NA	NA	TRBV5-4	TRBJ1-1	TGTGCCAGCAGCGCGGGACTAGCTGAAGCTTTCTTT	CASSAGLAEAFF
NA	NA	TRBV2	TRBJ2-7	TGTGCCAGCACCAGGGGCAGGGCTTTTTCCTACGAGCAGTACTTC	CASTRGRAFSYEQYF
NA	TRBD2	TRBV6-6	TRBJ2-7	TGTGCCAGCAGTTGGGGGGGCGAGCAGTACTTC	CASSWGGEQYF
NA	NA	TRBV5-6	TRBJ2-3	TGTGCCAGCAGCTTATCCCTTAGCGGCTCCACAGATACGCAGTATTTT	CASSLSLSGSTDTQYF
NA	NA	TRBV7-8	TRBJ2-4	TGTGCCAGCAGCTTATTCGGTGTCAGGGTGAGGAGGTCCGAAAACATTCAGTACTTC	CASSLFGVRVRRSENIQYF
NA	NA	TRBV5-1	TRBJ1-4	TGCGCCAGCAGCTTGGCCCTTAATGAAAAACTGTTTTTT	CASSLALNEKLFF
NA	NA	TRBV7-6	TRBJ2-3	TGTGCCAGCAGCTTAGCGGGTTCCACAGATACGCAGTATTTT	CASSLAGSTDTQYF
NA	NA	TRBV27	TRBJ1-2	TGTGCCAGCAGTCTTGGGAAGGTTGGCTATGGCTACACCTTC	CASSLGKVGYGYTF
NA	TRBD2	TRBV28	TRBJ2-3	TGTGCCAGCAGCGCTGGACTAGTTGGAGATACGCAGTATTTT	CASSAGLVGDTQYF
few	NA	TRBV19	TRBJ1-1	TGTGCCAGTAGTATTGGGCCAGGGCCTGACACTGAAGCTTTCTTT	CASSIGPGPDTEAFF
NA	NA	TRBV12-2	TRBJ1-2	TGTGCAAGTCGCTTAGCCTCCGGAATAGCTAACTATGGCTACACCTTC	CASRLASGIANYGYTF
NA	NA	TRBV9	TRBJ1-1	TGTGCCAGCAGCGCATCGGACGGGGGCACTGAAGCTTTCTTT	CASSASDGGTEAFF
NA	NA	TRBV14	TRBJ1-1	TGTGCCAGCAGCCAGGGGGGCCTAGAAGCTTTCTTT	CASSQGGLEAFF
NA	TRBD2	TRBV4-3	TRBJ2-7	TGCGCCAGCAGCCAAGATTACCTAGCGGGACCTTCTGACTTC	CASSQDYLAGPSDF
NA	NA	TRBV20-1	TRBJ2-5	TGCAGTTACCCGGGCCAAGAGACCCAGTACTTC	CSYPGQETQYF
NA	NA	TRBV7-2	TRBJ1-1	TGTGCCAGCTATGGGGAGTTTGAAGCTTTCTTT	CASYGEFEAFF
NA	NA	TRBV9	TRBJ1-1	TGTGCCAGCAGCGCCGTCCCGGACGACACTGAAGCTTTCTTT	CASSAVPDDTEAFF
NA	NA	TRBV28	TRBJ2-5	TGTGCCAGCAGTTTTATTCATCGGGGACGGGTGGCGGGGTGGGGAGAGACCCAGTACTTC	CASSFIHRGRVAGWGETQYF
once	NA	TRBV5-6	TRBJ1-2	TGTGCCAGCAGCCCATTCATGGGGGCCGGTGGCTACACCTTC	CASSPFMGAGGYTF
NA	TRBD1	TRBV15	TRBJ2-2	TGTGCCACCAGCAGATACAGGGGCACCGGGGAGCTGTTTTTT	CATSRYRGTGELFF
NA	NA	TRBV4-2	TRBJ2-7	TGTGCCAGCAGCCAATCGGAGGCCCGAAGCGGCGGACCTGGAAGCGAGCAGTACTTC	CASSQSEARSGGPGSEQYF
NA	NA	TRBV5-1	TRBJ2-7	TGCGCCAGCAGCTTGGGCTTAACCTACGAGCAGTACTTC	CASSLGLTYEQYF
NA	NA	TRBV6-5	TRBJ1-1	TGTGCCAGCAGTTATAGTATGAACGAGAACACTGAAGCTTTCTTT	CASSYSMNENTEAFF
NA	TRBD1	TRBV2	TRBJ1-3	TGTGCCAGCAGTGAGCCTCACAAGACAGGGGATGGAAACACCATATATTTT	CASSEPHKTGDGNTIYF
NA	NA	TRBV29-1	TRBJ2-5	TGCAGCGTCCCACAATCCCTTGGGGAGACCCAGTACTTC	CSVPQSLGETQYF
NA	NA	TRBV13	TRBJ1-5	TGTGCCAGCAGCCTAGGCCGTAATAGCAATCAGCCCCAGCATTTT	CASSLGRNSNQPQHF
NA	TRBD2	TRBV9	TRBJ2-5	TGTGCCAGCAGCGTAGAGGCTAGCGGGGGGGCACAAGAGACCCAGTACTTC	CASSVEASGGAQETQYF
few	NA	TRBV7-9	TRBJ2-3	TGTGCCAGCAGCTTATTGGGGGCAGATACGCAGTATTTT	CASSLLGADTQYF